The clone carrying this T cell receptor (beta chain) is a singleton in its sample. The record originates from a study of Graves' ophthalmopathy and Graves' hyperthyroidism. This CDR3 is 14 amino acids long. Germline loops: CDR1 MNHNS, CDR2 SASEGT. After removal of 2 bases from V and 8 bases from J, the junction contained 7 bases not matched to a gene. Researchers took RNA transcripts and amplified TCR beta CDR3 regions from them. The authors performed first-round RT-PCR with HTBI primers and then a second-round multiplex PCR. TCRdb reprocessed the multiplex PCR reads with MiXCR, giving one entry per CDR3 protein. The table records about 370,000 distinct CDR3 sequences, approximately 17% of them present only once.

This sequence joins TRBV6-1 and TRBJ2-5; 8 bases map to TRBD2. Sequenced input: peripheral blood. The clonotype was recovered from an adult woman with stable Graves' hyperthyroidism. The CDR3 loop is CASSEIDSGVTQYF. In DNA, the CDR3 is TGTGCCAGCAGTGAAATAGATAGCGGGGTTACCCAGTACTTC.